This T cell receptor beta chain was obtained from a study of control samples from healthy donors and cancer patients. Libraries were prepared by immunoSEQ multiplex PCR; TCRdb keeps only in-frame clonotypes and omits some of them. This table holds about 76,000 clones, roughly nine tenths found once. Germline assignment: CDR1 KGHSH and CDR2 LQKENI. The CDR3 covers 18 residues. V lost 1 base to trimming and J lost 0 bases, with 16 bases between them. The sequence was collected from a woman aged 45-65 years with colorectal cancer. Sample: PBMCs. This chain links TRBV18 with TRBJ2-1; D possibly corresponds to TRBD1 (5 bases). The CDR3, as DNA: TGTGCCAGCTCACCACGTTCAGGACAAGTTACCTCCTACAATGAGCAGTTCTTC. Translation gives CASSPRSGQVTSYNEQFF. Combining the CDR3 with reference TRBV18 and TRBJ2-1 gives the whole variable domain NAGVMQNPRHLVRRRGQEARLRCSPMKGHSHVYWYRQLPEEGLKFMVYLQKENIIDESGMPKERFSAEFPKEGPSILRIQQVVRGDSAAYFCASSPRSGQVTSYNEQFFGPGTRLTVL.